A single sample is the source of the 21 T cell receptor beta chains below, sequenced in a study of T cell responses to AZD1222 COVID-19 vaccine. Repertoires were generated with immunoSEQ multiplex PCR, while TCRdb's copy carries only in-frame clones and drops some. Of 130,000 to 150,000 clones in the sample, around 91% were seen once. The sample consisted of peripheral blood, taken on day 0 of AZD1222 vaccination. Receptor source: an adult in good health.

The V call is TRBV4-2, the J call TRBJ1-2; D gene ambiguous. The CDR3 loop spans 11 amino acids. Germline V lookup: CDR1 LGHNA, CDR2 YNFKEQ. V lost 4 bases and J 7 bases, leaving 7 bases between the germline ends. The CDR3 region is CASSPSPGYTF. The CDR3, as DNA: TGTGCCAGCAGCCCCTCACCTGGCTACACCTTC.

The chain employs TRBV12-3 or TRBV12-4 and TRBJ1-4; D unresolved. CDR3 length equals 13 residues. Trimming stripped 2 bases from V and 8 bases from J, with 9 bases between. The CDR3 sequence is CASSLRDLEKLFF. As DNA, the CDR3 is TGTGCCAGCAGTTTAAGGGATTTAGAAAAACTGTTTTTT.

The sample holds one count of this clone. The chain combines TRBV28 with TRBJ2-1; weak D call: TRBD1 (6 bases). Deletions cut 3 bases from V and 0 bases from J, with 12 bases between. The CDR3 length is 16 residues. In germline, CDR1 is MDHEN, CDR2 SYDVKM. The DNA for the CDR3 is TGTGCCAGCAGTTTTCAGGGACATAGCTCCTACAATGAGCAGTTCTTC. Protein: CASSFQGHSSYNEQFF.

The chain has TRBV7-8 and TRBJ2-1; 13 bases line up with TRBD2. This CDR3 has 16 residues. CDR1 and CDR2 (germline): SGHVS, FQNEAQ. Trimming cost V 4 bases and J 6 bases; bases outside gene matches: 6. CDR3 DNA: TGTGCCAGCAGCTACTGGACTAGCGGGAGTAGCAATGAGCAGTTCTTC. This sequence encodes CASSYWTSGSSNEQFF.

The CDR3 DNA sequence: TGTGCCAGCCTCGACGGGGGACTAGCGGGGCTGGATACGCAGTATTTT. This translates into CASLDGGLAGLDTQYF. The chain recombines TRBV18 with TRBJ2-3; 13 bases are shared with TRBD2. Germline V lookup: CDR1 KGHSH, CDR2 LQKENI. V was pared by 8 bases and J by 6 bases, with 11 bases of the junction left unmatched. The CDR3 extends over 16 amino acids. The variable domain in full, with the rest retrieved from reference TRBV18 and TRBJ2-3, is NAGVMQNPRHLVRRRGQEARLRCSPMKGHSHVYWYRQLPEEGLKFMVYLQKENIIDESGMPKERFSAEFPKEGPSILRIQQVVRGDSAAYFCASLDGGLAGLDTQYFGPGTRLTVL.

This sequence joins TRBV4-3 and TRBJ1-1, with a tentative D call TRBD1 (6 bases). Germline CDR1 reads LGHNA; CDR2 reads YSLEER. The CDR3 is made up of 13 amino acids. V lost 3 bases and J lost 5, with 10 bases in between. The CDR3 DNA is TGCGCCAGCAGCCAGGCAACAGGGACTGAAGCTTTCTTT. The encoded protein is CASSQATGTEAFF.

This clone was recorded once. V gene TRBV28 combines with J gene TRBJ1-2, with 8 positions matching TRBD1. Per the germline V gene, CDR1 is MDHEN and CDR2 is SYDVKM. Germline trimming cut 3 bases from V and 4 bases from J; bases unmatched to any gene: 10. This CDR3 has 16 residues. CDR3 region: CASSFPSDREGYGYTF. In DNA, the CDR3 is TGTGCCAGCAGTTTCCCTTCGGACAGGGAGGGCTATGGCTACACCTTC.

The chain couples TRBV9 to TRBJ2-1; possible D gene TRBD1, 6 bases. Germline V lookup: CDR1 SGDLS, CDR2 YYNGEE. The CDR3 covers 15 residues. Trimming removed 0 bases at V and 3 bases at J, with 10 bases between. The CDR3 DNA reads as TGTGCCAGCAGCGTAGGAGGGGGAGACTACAATGAGCAGTTCTTC. Its protein product is CASSVGGGDYNEQFF. The complete variable domain, with remaining parts taken from reference TRBV9 and TRBJ2-1, reads DSGVTQTPKHLITATGQRVTLRCSPRSGDLSVYWYQQSLDQGLQFLIQYYNGEERAKGNILERFSAQQFPDLHSELNLSSLELGDSALYFCASSVGGGDYNEQFFGPGTRLTVL.

V usage is TRBV19 and J usage is TRBJ2-3, with 9 bases identical to TRBD1. This CDR3 comprises 16 residues. V trimming: 2 bases; J trimming: 5 bases; junction bases outside the gene matches: 8. Germline V gene sequence: CDR1 LNHDA, CDR2 SQIVND (reference sequence). The CDR3 sequence is CASSIYRGLAEDTQYF. For the CDR3, the DNA is TGTGCCAGTAGTATATACAGGGGGCTGGCGGAAGATACGCAGTATTTT.

This clone is a singleton in its sample. The chain combines TRBV7-2 with TRBJ2-2, with D possibly TRBD1 on 6 matching bases. CDR3 length equals 15 residues. V lost 3 bases, J lost 6 bases, and 14 bases lay in between. CDR1 is SGHTA, CDR2 FQGNSA, per germline. The CDR3 loop reads CASSFRGPGAGELFF. The CDR3 coding sequence is TGTGCCAGCAGCTTCCGCGGGCCAGGGGCCGGGGAGCTGTTTTTT.

This chain links TRBV7-2 with TRBJ2-5; D unresolved. This CDR3 is 12 amino acids long. V lost 1 base and J 4 bases, leaving 4 bases between the germline ends. The germline CDR1 and CDR2 sequences are SGHTA and FQGNSA. The CDR3: CASSLGRETQYF. CDR3 bases: TGTGCCAGCAGCTTAGGACGAGAGACCCAGTACTTC.

The chain combines TRBV11-3 with TRBJ2-7, with TRBD1 as a possible D gene (6 bases). CDR1 is SGHNT, CDR2 YENEEA, per germline. The CDR3 loop spans 12 amino acids. V gave up 2 bases and J gave up 6 bases, with 8 bases separating them. The CDR3 DNA follows: TGTGCCAGCAGCTTAAGGGGGAGCGAGCAGTACTTC. Translating it yields CASSLRGSEQYF. The full variable domain, with the rest looked up from reference TRBV11-3 and TRBJ2-7, is EAGVVQSPRYKIIEKKQPVAFWCNPISGHNTLYWYLQNLGQGPELLIRYENEEAVDDSQLPKDRFSAERLKGVDSTLKIQPAELGDSAVYLCASSLRGSEQYFGPGTRLTVT.

The chain uses TRBV27 and TRBJ2-2, with 12 positions matching TRBD2. Looked up from germline, CDR1 is MNHEY and CDR2 is SMNVEV (reference sequence). The CDR3 is 15 residues long. Germline trimming cut 7 bases from V and 5 bases from J; bases unmatched to any gene: 5. DNA of the CDR3: TGTGCCAGCACCCGACTAGCGGGAGTAACCGGGGAGCTGTTTTTT. It yields the protein CASTRLAGVTGELFF.

This chain uses TRBV7-2 with TRBJ1-5; possibly TRBD1 for D (6 bases). Germline CDR1 is SGHTA and CDR2 is FQGNSA. The V end was cut by 2 bases, the J end by 5 bases, with 10 bases between. This CDR3 comprises 14 residues. In nucleotides, the CDR3 is TGTGCCAGCAGCTTAAACGGGGGCGATCAGCCCCAGCATTTT. Translated: CASSLNGGDQPQHF.

The chain combines TRBV5-8 with TRBJ2-7, with D possibly being TRBD1 or TRBD2 (6 bases each). CDR1 is SGHTS, CDR2 YDEGEE, per germline. V was cut by 0 bases and J by 6 bases, with 16 bases left in between. CDR3 length: 15 amino acids. CDR3 in amino acids: CASSLAGAGAVEQYF. The DNA for the CDR3 is TGTGCCAGCAGCTTGGCGGGGGCAGGGGCTGTCGAGCAGTACTTC.

This rearrangement joins TRBV29-1 to TRBJ2-1, with D possibly matching TRBD2 (5 bases). CDR1 is SQVTM and CDR2 is ANQGSEA in the germline V gene. The CDR3 totals 13 residues. V was trimmed by 6 bases and J by 6 bases, leaving 15 bases between them. CDR3 residues: CSVRTTKGNEQFF. The CDR3 coding sequence is TGCAGCGTCAGGACGACTAAGGGCAATGAGCAGTTCTTC.

The chain combines TRBV27 with TRBJ2-7; the D is unclear. Trimming removed 4 bases from V and 0 bases from J, with 10 bases in between. The length of the CDR3 is 14 residues. CDR1 is MNHEY and CDR2 is SMNVEV in the germline V gene (reference sequence). CDR3 sequence reads: CASSSWATSYEQYF. The CDR3 DNA sequence: TGTGCCAGCAGTTCTTGGGCCACCTCCTACGAGCAGTACTTC.

The chain has TRBV12-3 or TRBV12-4 and TRBJ1-1, with D hard to call. Trimming took off 6 bases at V and 0 bases at J, with 8 bases between the two ends. This CDR3 contains 13 residues. The CDR3 protein is CASSSRLNTEAFF. The CDR3 region has the DNA TGTGCCAGCAGCTCCCGGCTGAACACTGAAGCTTTCTTT.

The V call is TRBV28, the J call TRBJ1-2; the D gene is possibly TRBD1 (6 bases). Trimming removed 3 bases at V and 7 bases at J, with 18 bases between. CDR3 length: 15 residues. Germline V gene lookup returns CDR1 MDHEN and CDR2 SYDVKM. The chain's CDR3 is CASSFGGAGNLGYTF. For the CDR3, the DNA is TGTGCCAGCAGTTTTGGGGGCGCAGGGAATCTTGGCTACACCTTC.

The chain uses TRBV6-2 or TRBV6-3 and TRBJ2-3; possible D gene TRBD1, 6 bases. The CDR3 length is 16 residues. V lost 2 bases and J 6 bases, leaving 18 bases between the germline ends. The V gene's germline CDR1 is MNHEY and CDR2 SVGEGT. The CDR3 bases are TGTGCCAGCAGTTACGCGACAGGTGATGGGTCGGATACGCAGTATTTT. Amino acid sequence: CASSYATGDGSDTQYF.

The gene calls are TRBV6-5 and TRBJ1-2; possibly TRBD1 for D (5 bases). CDR3 size: 11 residues. Germline values: CDR1 MNHEY, CDR2 SVGAGI. The V and J ends lost 5 bases and 8 bases respectively, with 9 bases between them. CDR3 bases: TGTGCCAGCAGTCCAGGGAGGGGCTACACCTTC. Encoded protein: CASSPGRGYTF.